This T cell receptor (beta chain) was found in a study of T cell responses to AZD1222 COVID-19 vaccine. Study-level results: Only a handful of AZD1222 recipients, six or seven in all, had baseline seropositivity. Nearly half of spike-specific TCRs reportedly target variant regions that are unmutated in the B.1.351 and B.1.1.7 variants. Donors skewed white British and female; clonal diversity was possibly underestimated.

Germline CDR1 SGHNT, CDR2 YYREEE (reference sequence). The CDR3 is 13 amino acids. V lost 2 bases and J lost 7, with 12 bases in between. Concerning this clone itself: Its antigen is not identified.

Clones were sequenced by immunoSEQ multiplex PCR, and TCRdb holds only the in-frame ones, with some missing. The sample carries approximately 100,000 clones, 90% to 95% recorded once. This clonotype originated in an adult in good health. V is TRBV5-4 and J is TRBJ1-2, with D tentatively TRBD1 (6 bases). Source: peripheral blood, taken on day 0 of AZD1222 vaccination. CDR3 residues: CASSFWTAGGYTF. CDR3 DNA sequence: TGTGCCAGCAGCTTTTGGACAGCTGGTGGCTACACCTTC.